This is a list of T cell receptor beta chains from one sample in a study of cytomegalovirus exposure and HLA in healthy donors. Assay: immunoSEQ multiplex PCR; the TCRdb copy retains only in-frame clones and omits some. The sample lists some 49,000 clones; roughly nine tenths were seen once. The sample taken for sequencing was PBMCs. These receptors came from a young man in good health and CMV-seronegative. Both conserved end residues are part of each CDR3. D genes are given only for firm matches. Only some rows state a clone size, as once, few, many or a class for expanded clones.

clone_size j_call d_call v_call cdr3_aa cdr3_nt
NA TRBJ2-1 TRBD2 TRBV10-2 CASSESTSGRPYNEQFF TGCGCCAGCAGTGAGAGCACTAGCGGGAGGCCCTACAATGAGCAGTTCTTC
NA TRBJ2-1 TRBD2 TRBV6-6 CASSSRLAGGPDEQFF TGTGCCAGCAGTTCCAGACTAGCGGGAGGGCCGGATGAGCAGTTCTTC
NA TRBJ2-1 NA TRBV28 CASTPGTYNEQFF TGTGCCAGCACCCCAGGGACCTACAATGAGCAGTTCTTC
NA TRBJ2-1 TRBD2 TRBV9 CASSVVGLAGGSFYNEQFF TGTGCCAGCAGCGTAGTGGGGTTAGCGGGAGGATCCTTCTACAATGAGCAGTTCTTC
NA TRBJ1-3 NA TRBV20-1 CSATRGNTIYF TGCAGTGCAACGCGTGGAAACACCATATATTTT
once TRBJ2-7 TRBD2 TRBV28 CASSLGTGGASYEQYF TGTGCCAGCAGTTTGGGCACCGGGGGGGCCTCCTACGAGCAGTACTTC
NA TRBJ2-2 TRBD2 TRBV2 CASSEAQGLAGVIGELFF TGTGCCAGCAGTGAAGCCCAGGGACTAGCGGGAGTTATCGGGGAGCTGTTTTTT
NA TRBJ1-1 NA TRBV7-2 CASSLVLQGLGGTEAFF TGTGCCAGCAGCTTAGTACTTCAGGGGCTGGGGGGGACTGAAGCTTTCTTT
NA TRBJ2-7 TRBD1 TRBV5-1 CASSLEGQDSYEQYF TGCGCCAGCAGCTTGGAGGGACAGGACTCCTACGAGCAGTACTTC
NA TRBJ1-5 TRBD1 TRBV10-3 CAISGTGGSNQPQHF TGTGCCATCAGTGGGACAGGGGGTAGCAATCAGCCCCAGCATTTT
once TRBJ2-7 NA TRBV18 CASSVQSYEQYF TGTGCCAGCTCAGTACAGAGCTACGAGCAGTACTTC
few TRBJ2-2 NA TRBV18 CASSRGGTNTGELFF TGTGCCAGCTCACGCGGAGGGACGAACACCGGGGAGCTGTTTTTT
few TRBJ2-2 TRBD1 TRBV15 CATSVRDRDTAGELFF TGTGCCACCAGCGTCCGGGACAGGGATACGGCCGGGGAGCTGTTTTTT
NA TRBJ2-7 NA TRBV4-1 CASSLNGGQYF TGCGCCAGCAGCCTCAACGGCGGGCAGTACTTC
NA TRBJ1-3 NA TRBV7-9 CASSPDYGGISGNTIYF TGTGCCAGCAGCCCGGACTATGGGGGTATCTCTGGAAACACCATATATTTT
NA TRBJ2-1 TRBD2 TRBV28 CASSSLGASGRRAGQFF TGTGCCAGCAGTTCCCTAGGGGCTAGCGGGAGACGGGCAGGGCAGTTCTTC
NA TRBJ2-5 TRBD2 TRBV6-6 CASNLAGPEETQYF TGTGCCAGCAACCTAGCGGGACCGGAGGAGACCCAGTACTTC
NA TRBJ1-2 TRBD1 TRBV5-6 CASSPGQGNGYTF TGTGCCAGCAGCCCTGGACAGGGTAATGGCTACACCTTC
NA TRBJ2-7 NA TRBV28 CASSARTRTYEQYF TGTGCCAGCAGCGCCCGGACAAGGACCTACGAGCAGTACTTC
NA TRBJ2-6 NA TRBV5-4 CASSLVLGEVPGANVLTF TGTGCCAGCAGCCTGGTCTTAGGGGAGGTTCCTGGGGCCAACGTCCTGACTTTC
NA TRBJ1-3 TRBD1 TRBV6-1 CASSNRGSRNTIYF TGTGCCAGCAGTAACAGGGGAAGTAGAAACACCATATATTTT
NA TRBJ2-5 TRBD1 TRBV28 CASRNLRDREVETQYF TGTGCCAGCAGAAACCTCCGGGACAGGGAGGTAGAGACCCAGTACTTC
once TRBJ1-5 NA TRBV15 CATSRVRGSGPQHF TGTGCCACCAGCAGAGTCCGGGGATCGGGGCCCCAGCATTTT
NA TRBJ2-1 TRBD2 TRBV7-8 CASSATSAYNEQFF TGTGCCAGCAGCGCTACTAGCGCCTACAATGAGCAGTTCTTC
NA TRBJ2-7 TRBD1 TRBV10-3 CAISGQGDYEQYF TGTGCCATCAGTGGCCAGGGGGACTACGAGCAGTACTTC
NA TRBJ2-1 TRBD1 TRBV7-2 CASSFTGGGFDEQFF TGTGCCAGCAGCTTCACAGGGGGCGGTTTCGATGAGCAGTTCTTC
NA TRBJ1-2 NA TRBV7-9 CASSLAMSGVPNYGYTF TGTGCCAGCAGCTTAGCAATGTCAGGGGTTCCTAACTATGGCTACACCTTC
once TRBJ2-5 NA TRBV19 CASSITSRETQYF TGTGCCAGTAGTATAACTAGTAGAGAGACCCAGTACTTC
NA TRBJ1-1 NA TRBV27 CASSQKTALIPEAFF TGTGCCAGCAGTCAGAAGACAGCCCTCATACCTGAAGCTTTCTTT
NA TRBJ1-2 NA TRBV20-1 CIRPLRGGYTF TGCATTCGACCCCTGCGGGGAGGCTACACCTTC
NA TRBJ1-2 NA TRBV5-6 CASSLVNLNYGYTF TGTGCCAGCAGCTTGGTAAATTTGAACTATGGCTACACCTTC
NA TRBJ2-7 TRBD2 TRBV9 CASSVGTSGTYEQYF TGTGCCAGCAGCGTAGGGACTAGCGGTACCTACGAGCAGTACTTC
NA TRBJ2-7 NA TRBV4-1 CASSQDWLADLYEQYF TGCGCCAGCAGCCAAGATTGGTTAGCGGACTTATACGAGCAGTACTTC
few TRBJ1-5 TRBD1 TRBV2 CASSVRGLGQPQHF TGTGCCAGCAGTGTCAGGGGGCTAGGTCAGCCCCAGCATTTT
few TRBJ2-3 NA TRBV4-1 CASSHPGSTDTQYF TGCGCCAGCAGCCATCCGGGTAGCACAGATACGCAGTATTTT
NA TRBJ2-2 NA TRBV11-2 CASSLSGTHTGELFF TGTGCCAGCAGCTTAAGCGGTACACACACCGGGGAGCTGTTTTTT
NA TRBJ2-5 TRBD2 TRBV28 CASSLHQRGYQETQYF TGTGCCAGCAGTTTACACCAGCGGGGGTACCAAGAGACCCAGTACTTC
NA TRBJ2-7 NA TRBV7-6 CASSEGESYEQYF TGTGCCAGCAGCGAGGGGGAATCCTACGAGCAGTACTTC
NA TRBJ2-7 NA TRBV19 CASRNPFEQAYEQYF TGTGCCAGTAGAAACCCCTTCGAGCAGGCCTACGAGCAGTACTTC
NA TRBJ2-3 NA TRBV11-3 CASSLGSRRTTDTQYF TGTGCCAGCAGCTTAGGTTCTAGAAGAACCACAGATACGCAGTATTTT